The following is a TCR beta chain sequence with its context. The entry originates in a study of blood T cell repertoires in COVID-19. Clones were sequenced by immunoSEQ multiplex PCR, and TCRdb holds only the in-frame ones, with some missing. The profile covers some 700,000 clones, with more than 80% appearing a single time and under 0.3% taken by the ten largest. The CDR3 has 16 residues. Between the trimmed V and J ends, which lost 4 bases and 0 bases, there was a span of 15 bases. Per germline, CDR1 MGHRA and CDR2 YSYEKL. This clonotype was obtained from a young woman with acute or convalescent COVID-19. Sequenced: peripheral blood. This chain joins TRBV4-1 and TRBJ1-2, with no clear D. Here the CDR3 reads CASSPAGGGTNYGYTF. The CDR3 nucleotides are TGCGCCAGCAGCCCCGCGGGCGGAGGGACTAACTATGGCTACACCTTC.